The sequence of this T cell receptor beta chain was determined in a study of cytomegalovirus exposure and HLA in healthy donors. PCR was performed using 60 Vbeta and 13 Jbeta primers. Clones were sequenced by immunoSEQ multiplex PCR, and TCRdb holds only the in-frame ones, with some missing. Of over 150,000 clones in the sample, over 70% were seen once. These donors counted as nominally healthy when sampled, but unrecorded immune exposures were likely. This CDR3 spans 15 amino acids. Between the trimmed V and J ends, which lost 0 bases and 1 base, there was a span of 9 bases. The germline V gene encodes CDR1 SEHNR and CDR2 FQNEAQ (reference sequence).

The chain recombines TRBV7-9 with TRBJ1-1; D is unclear. The clonotype was recovered from a man aged 18 to 35 in good health and CMV-seropositive. The specimen sequenced was PBMCs. CDR3 sequence reads: CASSLAVTPNTEAFF. CDR3 sequence (DNA): TGTGCCAGCAGCTTAGCAGTGACACCGAACACTGAAGCTTTCTTT. Full variable domain (rest looked up from reference TRBV7-9 and TRBJ1-1): DTGVSQNPRHKITKRGQNVTFRCDPISEHNRLYWYRQTLGQGPEFLTYFQNEAQLEKSRLLSDRFSAERPKGSFSTLEIQRTEQGDSAMYLCASSLAVTPNTEAFFGQGTRLTVV.